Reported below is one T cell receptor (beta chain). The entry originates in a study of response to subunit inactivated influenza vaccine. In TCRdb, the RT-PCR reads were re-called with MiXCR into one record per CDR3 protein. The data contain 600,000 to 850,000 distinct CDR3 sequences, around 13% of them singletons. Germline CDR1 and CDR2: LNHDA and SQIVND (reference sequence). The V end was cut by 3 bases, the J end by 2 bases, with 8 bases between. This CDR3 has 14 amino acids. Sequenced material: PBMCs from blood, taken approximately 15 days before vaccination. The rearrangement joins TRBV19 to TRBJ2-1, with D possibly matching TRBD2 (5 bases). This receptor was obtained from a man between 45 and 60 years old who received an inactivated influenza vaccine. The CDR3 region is CASSIRTPYNEQFF. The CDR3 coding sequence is TGTGCCAGTAGTATTAGGACTCCCTACAATGAGCAGTTCTTC.